The next 14 T cell receptor beta chains were all read from a single sample in a study of blood T cell repertoires in COVID-19. Clones were read by immunoSEQ multiplex PCR, and TCRdb kept only the in-frame ones, dropping some. This repertoire shows some 370,000 clones, over 75% found once; its top ten account for about 10%. Specimen: peripheral blood. The receptors derive from a woman in her 30s with COVID-19, enrolled during active disease.

This chain connects TRBV11-2 to TRBJ1-4; 10 bases agree with TRBD1. The germline V gene has CDR1 SGHAT and CDR2 FQNNGV. This CDR3 region has 17 residues. V lost 3 bases, J lost 0 bases, and 4 bases stayed unmatched. Here the CDR3 DNA reads TGTGCCAGCAGCTTGACAGGGGGCACAACAACTAATGAAAAACTGTTTTTT. Its translation: CASSLTGGTTTNEKLFF.

The chain links TRBV4-1 to TRBJ2-1; TRBD2 might be the D (7 bases). The germline CDR1 and CDR2 sequences are MGHRA and YSYEKL. V lost 0 bases and J 8 bases, leaving 11 bases between the germline ends. The CDR3 covers 14 residues. The CDR3 DNA reads TGCGCCAGCAGCCAAGACCGGGGGGCCGATGAGCAGTTCTTC. Its protein product is CASSQDRGADEQFF.

This sequence joins TRBV5-4 and TRBJ2-2, with 10 bases fitting TRBD2. V shed 3 bases, J shed 1 base, and the junction held 3 bases outside the gene matches. The CDR3 contains 16 residues. Germline CDR1 reads SGHNT; CDR2 reads YYREEE (reference sequence). The CDR3 nucleotides read TGTGCCAGCAGCTCATCTAGCGGGAGGAACACCGGGGAGCTGTTTTTT. Protein product: CASSSSSGRNTGELFF.

The rearrangement links TRBV18 to TRBJ2-2; perhaps TRBD1 as D (5 bases). Germline V gene data show CDR1 as KGHSH and CDR2 as LQKENI. V was clipped by 1 base and J by 6 bases, with 12 bases between them. CDR3 size: 15 residues. The CDR3 here is CASSPLSQAAGELFF. CDR3 nucleotides: TGTGCCAGCTCACCACTCTCACAGGCCGCCGGGGAGCTGTTTTTT.

This clone was seen a single time. V and J are TRBV28 and TRBJ1-2; D might be TRBD1 (5 bases). V was shortened by 4 bases and J by 8 bases, with 14 bases between the two germline ends. CDR3 size: 13 residues. The germline CDR1 and CDR2 sequences are MDHEN and SYDVKM. CDR3 bases: TGTGCCAGCAGTTCCCGGGGGATCGAAGGCTACACCTTC. The encoded protein is CASSSRGIEGYTF.

The genes are TRBV2 and TRBJ2-3, with 8 bases matching TRBD2. In germline, CDR1 is SNHLY, CDR2 FYNNEI. V dropped 10 bases and J dropped 5; count of bases not matched to a gene: 11. The CDR3 extends over 14 amino acids. The CDR3 nucleotides are TGTGCCATCCACCGCCGGCGGGAGGAAGATACGCAGTATTTT. Translated, it gives CAIHRRREEDTQYF.

The rearrangement links TRBV6-5 to TRBJ2-1; 9 bases map to TRBD1. The germline V gene encodes CDR1 MNHEY and CDR2 SVGAGI. V dropped 4 bases and J dropped 9; count of bases not matched to a gene: 7. The CDR3 is 14 amino acids. CDR3 DNA sequence: TGTGCCAGCAGTTCCGGGACAGGGATAGGTGAGCAGTTCTTC. It yields the protein CASSSGTGIGEQFF.

The J gene is TRBJ2-1, the V gene TRBV6-5, with D possibly TRBD1 on 6 matching bases. Germline CDR1 reads MNHEY; CDR2 reads SVGAGI. The ends were cut back, 7 bases at V and 12 bases at J, with 13 bases in the middle. This CDR3 is 11 amino acids long. The CDR3 loop is CASTQGKGQFF. The CDR3 DNA reads as TGTGCCAGCACACAGGGAAAGGGGCAGTTCTTC.

CDR3 in DNA: TGCGCCAGCAGCCAAGACAGGGTCTATGGCTACACCTTC. Amino acids: CASSQDRVYGYTF. The V gene is TRBV4-1, the J gene TRBJ1-2, with a weak D call TRBD1 (5 bases). The CDR3 spans 13 residues. Germline V gene data show CDR1 as MGHRA and CDR2 as YSYEKL. V lost 0 bases to trimming and J lost 4 bases, with 6 bases between them.

This chain joins TRBV4-3 and TRBJ1-1; 8 bases match TRBD1. The CDR3 runs 11 residues. V lost 4 bases and J lost 11; bases outside the gene matches: 3. CDR1 and CDR2 (germline): LGHNA, YSLEER. The CDR3 coding sequence is TGCGCCAGCAGCCCCGGGACAGGCGCTTTCTTT. Translating gives CASSPGTGAFF.

The gene calls are TRBV30 and TRBJ1-1, with 7 bases aligning to TRBD1. V lost 5 bases and J lost 5; bases outside the gene matches: 14. The CDR3 sequence is 15 residues long. The germline gives CDR1 GTSNPN, CDR2 SVGIG (reference sequence). CDR3 sequence (DNA): TGTGCCTGGGGCATAAAGGGGGCTGGGGAGACTGAAGCTTTCTTT. This codes for CAWGIKGAGETEAFF.

The J gene is TRBJ1-2, the V gene TRBV30, with D perhaps TRBD1 (5 bases). The CDR3 runs 13 residues. Trimming stripped 2 bases from V and 1 base from J, with 8 bases between. From germline, CDR1 is GTSNPN and CDR2 SVGIG (reference sequence). The CDR3 region is CAWSPGHNYGYTF. The CDR3 coding sequence is TGTGCCTGGAGTCCAGGGCATAACTATGGCTACACCTTC.

V gene TRBV2 combines with J gene TRBJ2-3, with D possibly TRBD1 on 5 matching bases. The CDR3 covers 14 residues. Germline values: CDR1 SNHLY, CDR2 FYNNEI. V lost 1 base and J 9 bases, leaving 14 bases between the germline ends. The CDR3, as DNA: TGTGCCAGCAGTGAAGGGACATTTGGTCTGACGCAGTATTTT. This codes for CASSEGTFGLTQYF.

This sequence joins TRBV10-1 and TRBJ2-1, with D unclear. Germline CDR1 and CDR2: WNHNN and SYGVQD (reference sequence). The CDR3 spans 13 residues. V was clipped by 3 bases and J by 2 bases, with 5 bases between them. This chain's CDR3 is CASSDGPYNEQFF. DNA of the CDR3: TGCGCCAGCAGTGATGGCCCCTACAATGAGCAGTTCTTC.